The next 22 T cell receptor beta chains were all read from a single sample in a study of shared clonotypes between healthy human individuals. Assay used: immunoSEQ multiplex PCR; TCRdb lists only in-frame clones, some missing. The data contain 1,500,000 or so clones, approximately 98.5% of them singletons. Sequenced: naive CD4+ T cells sorted from blood. Subset indicated: CD45RA+ positively selected. These receptors originate from a young man in good health.

This clone occurred once. The J gene is TRBJ2-5, the V gene TRBV5-4; 10 bases align to TRBD2. Trimming at V came to 6 bases and at J to 5 bases, leaving 10 bases not matched to a gene. The V gene's germline CDR1 is SGHNT and CDR2 YYREEE (reference sequence). This CDR3 is built from 15 residues. The CDR3 loop reads CASMASGRRTETQYF. CDR3 nucleotides: TGTGCCAGCATGGCTAGCGGGAGACGAACGGAGACCCAGTACTTC.

This clone was seen just once. V and J are TRBV7-2 and TRBJ2-7; 7 bases are shared with TRBD2. The CDR3 extends over 15 amino acids. The V segment lost 0 bases and the J segment 0 bases; nucleotides outside the gene matches: 2. The germline CDR1 and CDR2 sequences are SGHTA and FQGNSA. The CDR3 DNA follows: TGTGCCAGCAGCTTAGCACTAGCGACCTCCTACGAGCAGTACTTC. Translation: CASSLALATSYEQYF.

The rearrangement uses TRBV10-3 and TRBJ2-2; 11 bases match TRBD2. Per germline, CDR1 ENHRY and CDR2 SYGVKD. With 4 bases clipped from V and 4 bases from J, the junction kept 8 bases outside the gene matches. The CDR3 is 17 amino acids. CDR3 coding DNA: TGTGCCATCAGTGGGCTGGGACTAGCGGCGGGCACCGGGGAGCTGTTTTTT. Its protein product is CAISGLGLAAGTGELFF.

This chain joins TRBV25-1 and TRBJ1-1; possible D gene TRBD1, 5 bases. Germline values: CDR1 MGHDK, CDR2 SYGVNS. The CDR3 covers 13 residues. V was cut by 4 bases and J by 5 bases, with 11 bases left in between. CDR3 DNA sequence: TGTGCCAGCAGTGGGGTTGGGGCGACTGAAGCTTTCTTT. Translated, it gives CASSGVGATEAFF.

The chain employs TRBV4-1 and TRBJ1-4; the D gene is possibly TRBD1 (5 bases). The V and J ends lost 2 bases and 8 bases respectively, with 12 bases between them. Germline V gives CDR1 MGHRA, CDR2 YSYEKL. This CDR3 comprises 14 residues. The CDR3: CASSQIQGGEKLFF. The CDR3 coding sequence is TGCGCCAGCAGCCAAATTCAGGGTGGAGAAAAACTGTTTTTT.

V gene TRBV19 combines with J gene TRBJ2-7; 9 nucleotides align to TRBD2. This CDR3 is 15 amino acids long. J lost 2 bases, V lost 5 bases, and 7 bases had no gene match. Germline V gene sequence: CDR1 LNHDA, CDR2 SQIVND (reference sequence). The CDR3 DNA reads as TGTGCCAGTAGTCCCCGACTAGCGGTGGCCTACGAGCAGTACTTC. It is translated as CASSPRLAVAYEQYF.

In DNA, the CDR3 is TGCGCCAGCCAGCCGGGCCTGGACACAGATACGCAGTATTTT. Protein sequence: CASQPGLDTDTQYF. This rearrangement joins TRBV10-1 to TRBJ2-3; no reliable D call. V shed 8 bases and J shed 2 bases, with 14 bases lying between them. This CDR3 is built from 14 residues. Germline loops: CDR1 WNHNN, CDR2 SYGVQD (reference sequence).

This chain uses TRBV10-1 with TRBJ1-2, with 9 bases matching TRBD1. Looked up from germline, CDR1 is WNHNN and CDR2 is SYGVQD (reference sequence). The CDR3 consists of 17 residues. The ends lost 8 bases at V and 1 base at J; junction bases unmatched: 14. CDR3 protein: CASGGPGQGYINYGYTF. CDR3 DNA: TGCGCCAGCGGCGGACCGGGACAGGGTTACATTAACTATGGCTACACCTTC.

The rearrangement joins TRBV9 to TRBJ2-3; D not resolved. V was pared by 0 bases and J by 4 bases, with 15 bases between. This CDR3 comprises 16 residues. Germline assignment: CDR1 SGDLS and CDR2 YYNGEE. For the CDR3, the DNA is TGTGCCAGCAGCGTAGCGGCTCAAAGGGTCGCAGATACGCAGTATTTT. It codes for CASSVAAQRVADTQYF.

This chain connects TRBV5-4 to TRBJ2-5, with 9 bases aligning to TRBD1. Germline CDR1 is SGHNT and CDR2 is YYREEE (reference sequence). Germline trimming cut 9 bases from V and 4 bases from J; bases unmatched to any gene: 10. The CDR3 length is 14 residues. The CDR3 coding sequence is TGTGCCACCACGACAGGGGGAGTTGGAGAGACCCAGTACTTC. Translation gives CATTTGGVGETQYF.

This chain uses TRBV19 with TRBJ2-1, with TRBD2 matching 10 bases. The CDR3 totals 17 residues. Germline V gives CDR1 LNHDA, CDR2 SQIVND (reference sequence). V was clipped by 3 bases and J by 2 bases; unmatched bases: 7. CDR3 region: CASSIFRTSGTYNEQFF. The CDR3 DNA follows: TGTGCCAGTAGTATCTTCCGGACTAGCGGAACCTACAATGAGCAGTTCTTC.

This sequence joins TRBV18 and TRBJ1-1, with 7 bases matching TRBD1. Trimming cost V 5 bases and J 6 bases; bases outside gene matches: 18. The CDR3 has 17 residues. Germline assignment: CDR1 KGHSH and CDR2 LQKENI. The CDR3 protein is CASSAAGTVPRGAEAFF. The CDR3 coding sequence is TGTGCCAGCTCAGCCGCCGGGACAGTCCCCCGCGGGGCTGAAGCTTTCTTT.

The V gene is TRBV29-1, the J gene TRBJ1-4, with 9 bases that match TRBD1. The CDR3 covers 14 residues. With V trimmed by 4 bases and J by 7 bases, 7 bases remained unmatched. Germline V lookup: CDR1 SQVTM, CDR2 ANQGSEA. The CDR3 is CSVVPGQGTEKLFF. As DNA, the CDR3 is TGCAGCGTTGTTCCAGGACAGGGGACTGAAAAACTGTTTTTT.

This clone was picked up one time. The CDR3 sequence is CASSPYQGMNTEAFF. CDR3 DNA sequence: TGTGCCAGCAGTCCATACCAGGGAATGAACACTGAAGCTTTCTTT. This chain joins TRBV11-1 and TRBJ1-1, with D maybe TRBD1 (5 bases). Germline CDR1 is SGHAT and CDR2 is FQDESV (reference sequence). This CDR3 has 15 amino acids. The V and J ends lost 6 bases and 0 bases respectively, with 14 bases between them.

V gene TRBV5-5 combines with J gene TRBJ1-4; unclear D gene. The germline V and J ends were trimmed by 2 bases and 10 bases, with 24 bases remaining between them. The CDR3 contains 17 residues. Germline lookup yields CDR1 SGHKS and CDR2 YYEKEE (reference sequence). CDR3 DNA sequence: TGTGCCAGCAGCTTAGGCTCTCGAGACGGCGGGAGAGGAAAACTGTTTTTT. Its translation is CASSLGSRDGGRGKLFF. The complete variable domain, with remaining parts taken from reference TRBV5-5 and TRBJ1-4, reads DAGVTQSPTHLIKTRGQQVTLRCSPISGHKSVSWYQQVLGQGPQFIFQYYEKEERGRGNFPDRFSARQFPNYSSELNVNALLLGDSALYLCASSLGSRDGGRGKLFFGSGTQLSVL.

J is TRBJ2-1 and V is TRBV4-3; D unresolved. Trimming removed 1 base at V and 7 bases at J, with 11 bases between. The CDR3 contains 14 residues. Germline CDR1 and CDR2: LGHNA and YSLEER. The CDR3 DNA sequence: TGCGCCAGCAGCCAAGTCCTGACACAAAATGAGCAGTTCTTC. Protein product: CASSQVLTQNEQFF.

The genes are TRBV19 and TRBJ2-1; TRBD1 aligns across 9 bases. The CDR3 runs to 14 residues. J was trimmed by 7 bases and V by 9 bases; bases with no gene match: 10. Germline V lookup: CDR1 LNHDA, CDR2 SQIVND (reference sequence). CDR3 nucleotide sequence: TGTGCCAGCGATTTACAGGGGGCGCGGAATGAGCAGTTCTTC. This translates into CASDLQGARNEQFF.

V usage is TRBV25-1 and J usage is TRBJ2-4, with 7 positions matching TRBD2. The junction had 10 bases not matched to a gene; V was cut back by 4 bases and J by 13 bases. The CDR3 runs to 13 residues. Germline loops: CDR1 MGHDK, CDR2 SYGVNS. The CDR3 coding sequence is TGTGCCAGCAGTGGGGCTTGGGGGGGACCCCAGTACTTC. Its protein is CASSGAWGGPQYF.

The chain recombines TRBV11-3 with TRBJ2-2; D unclear. The CDR3 runs 15 residues. CDR1 and CDR2 (germline): SGHNT, YENEEA. Trimming shortened V by 4 bases and J by 0 bases, and 9 bases separated the two germline ends. The chain's CDR3 is CASSSRGTNTGELFF. Here the CDR3 DNA reads TGTGCCAGCAGCTCCCGTGGAACGAACACCGGGGAGCTGTTTTTT.

In DNA, the CDR3 is TGCAGCGTTCAGGGGCGACAGTCGACGCGCGAGCAGTACTTC. Residues: CSVQGRQSTREQYF. This chain uses TRBV29-1 with TRBJ2-7; maybe TRBD1 (6 bases). The CDR3 covers 14 residues. The germline V gene has CDR1 SQVTM and CDR2 ANQGSEA. V dropped 5 bases and J dropped 6 bases, with 20 bases sitting between them.

This clone was detected once. The CDR3 DNA follows: TGTGCCAGCAGTTGGCGGGGACTAGCGGGAGGGCTTTTGTACGAGCAGTACTTC. This codes for CASSWRGLAGGLLYEQYF. This chain uses TRBV5-5 with TRBJ2-7; 16 bases are shared with TRBD2. Germline CDR1 is SGHKS and CDR2 is YYEKEE (reference sequence). This CDR3 comprises 18 residues. The V gene end was trimmed by 5 bases and the J gene end by 4 bases; junction bases not matched to a gene: 12.

The chain employs TRBV19 and TRBJ2-7; the D is unclear. CDR1 and CDR2 from the germline V gene are LNHDA and SQIVND (reference sequence). The ends were cut back, 4 bases at V and 7 bases at J, with 11 bases in the middle. The CDR3 runs to 12 residues. The CDR3 loop reads CASSNLGKEQYF. The CDR3 DNA sequence: TGTGCCAGTAGTAACCTAGGTAAAGAGCAGTACTTC.